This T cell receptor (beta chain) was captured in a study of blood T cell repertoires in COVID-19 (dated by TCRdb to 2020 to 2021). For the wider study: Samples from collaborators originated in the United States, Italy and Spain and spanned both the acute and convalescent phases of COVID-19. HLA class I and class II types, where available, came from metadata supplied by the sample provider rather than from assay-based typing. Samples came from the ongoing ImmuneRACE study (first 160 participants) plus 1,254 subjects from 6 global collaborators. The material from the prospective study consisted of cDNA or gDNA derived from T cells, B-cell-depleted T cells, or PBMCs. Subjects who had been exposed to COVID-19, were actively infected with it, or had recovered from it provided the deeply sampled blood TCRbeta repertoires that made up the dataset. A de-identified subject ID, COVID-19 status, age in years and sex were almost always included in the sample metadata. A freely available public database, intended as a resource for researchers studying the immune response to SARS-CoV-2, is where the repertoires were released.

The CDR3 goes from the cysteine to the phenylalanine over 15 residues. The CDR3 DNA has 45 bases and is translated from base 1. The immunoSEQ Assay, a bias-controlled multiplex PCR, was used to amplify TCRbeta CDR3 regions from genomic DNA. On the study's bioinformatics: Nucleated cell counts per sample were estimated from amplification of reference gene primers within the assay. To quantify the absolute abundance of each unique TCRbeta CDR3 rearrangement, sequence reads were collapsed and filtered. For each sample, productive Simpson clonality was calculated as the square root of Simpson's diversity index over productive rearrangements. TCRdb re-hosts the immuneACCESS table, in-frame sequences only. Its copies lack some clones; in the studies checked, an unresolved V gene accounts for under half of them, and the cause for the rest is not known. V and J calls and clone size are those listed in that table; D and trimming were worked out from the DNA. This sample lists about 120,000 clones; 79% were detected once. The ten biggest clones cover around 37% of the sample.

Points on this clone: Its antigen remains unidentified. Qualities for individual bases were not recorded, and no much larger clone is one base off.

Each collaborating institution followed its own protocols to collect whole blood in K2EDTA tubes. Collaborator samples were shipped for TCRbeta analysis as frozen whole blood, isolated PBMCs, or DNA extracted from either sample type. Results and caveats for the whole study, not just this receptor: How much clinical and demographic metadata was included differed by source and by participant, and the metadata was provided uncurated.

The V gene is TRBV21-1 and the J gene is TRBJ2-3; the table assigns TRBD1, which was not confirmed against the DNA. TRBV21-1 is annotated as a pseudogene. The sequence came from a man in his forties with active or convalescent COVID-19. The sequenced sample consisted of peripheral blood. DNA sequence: TGTGCCAGCAGCAAAGGGAACAGGCCCACAGATACGCAGTATTTT. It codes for CASSKGNRPTDTQYF.